One sample yielded the 22 T cell receptor beta chains listed below, sequenced in a study of glioma-infiltrating T cells. Using RNA template, CDR3s of TCR alpha and beta were amplified with iRepertoire arm-PCR. TCRdb passed the multiplex PCR reads through MiXCR, listing each CDR3 protein once. Counted here are some 93,000 distinct CDR3 sequences, around 42% occurring once; the ten biggest clones make up around two fifths. The sample taken for sequencing was glioma tissue, nonneoplastic brain tissue, or PBMCs (not recorded which). These receptors were obtained from a human donor with low-grade glioma or glioblastoma, undergoing nonglioma brain surgery, or in good health (not recorded which).

This clonotype was seen at least ten times. The chain uses TRBV7-2 and TRBJ2-1; D is unclear. The CDR3 runs 15 residues. Germline V lookup: CDR1 SGHTA, CDR2 FQGNSA. V was pared by 3 bases and J by 8 bases, with 17 bases between. CDR3 nucleotide sequence: TGTGCCAGCAGCTTTCGCAGCGCTGGTTTGGATGAGCAGTTCTTC. It is translated as CASSFRSAGLDEQFF.

As regards this clonotype: A read error is likely, as this CDR3 ends without the conserved phenylalanine or tryptophan. The DNA is omitted, as the CDR3 cannot be located on it reliably, and the CDR3 follows TCRdb's listing. CDR3 sequence reads: CASSSRLAG. The J gene is TRBJ2-7, the V gene TRBV7-6; the DNA was not compared with TRBD2, the D call given in the table. The CDR3 sequence runs 9 residues, both termini included. The germline gives CDR1 SGHVS, CDR2 FNYEAQ.

A note on this clonotype: Being one base from a much bigger clone, this may be a read error. The chain has TRBV4-1 and TRBJ2-1; D perhaps matches TRBD1 (6 bases). This CDR3 region has 17 residues. CDR1 and CDR2 from the germline V gene are MGHRA and YSYEKL. The CDR3 protein is CASSQKKGQFSYNKQFF. CDR3 DNA: TGCGCCAGCAGCCAAAAAAAAGGACAGTTCTCCTACAATAAGCAGTTCTTC.

This chain uses TRBV5-1 with TRBJ2-7; 12 positions match TRBD1. The CDR3 contains 16 residues. Germline V gene data show CDR1 as SGHRS and CDR2 as YFSETQ. J gave up 6 bases and V 5 bases, and 12 bases lay outside the gene matches. The CDR3 DNA follows: TGCGCCAGCAGACCGGCTTGGGACAGGGGGCGGGGCGAGCAGTACTTC. Its protein product is CASRPAWDRGRGEQYF.

This clonotype was seen many times. This chain connects TRBV27 to TRBJ1-6; TRBD1 aligns across 9 bases. From germline, CDR1 is MNHEY and CDR2 SMNVEV (reference sequence). This CDR3 comprises 15 residues. The ends lost 6 bases at V and 5 bases at J; junction bases unmatched: 5. The CDR3 is CASRQGAKNNSPLHF. In nucleotides, the CDR3 is TGTGCCAGCAGACAGGGGGCTAAAAATAATTCACCCCTCCACTTT.

The chain recombines TRBV28 with TRBJ2-5, with TRBD1 as a possible D gene (5 bases). Trimming stripped 5 bases from V and 4 bases from J, with 17 bases between. Looked up from germline, CDR1 is MDHEN and CDR2 is SYDVKM. The CDR3 runs to 15 residues. CDR3 protein: CASSPRRTTAETQYF. CDR3 DNA: TGTGCCAGCAGTCCCCGACGGACAACGGCAGAGACCCAGTACTTC. The full variable domain, its missing parts supplied by reference TRBV28 and TRBJ2-5, is DVKVTQSSRYLVKRTGEKVFLECVQDMDHENMFWYRQDPGLGLRLIYFSYDVKMKEKGDIPEGYSVSREKKERFSLILESASTNQTSMYLCASSPRRTTAETQYFGPGTRLLVL.

This clonotype was recorded at least ten times. The chain employs TRBV19 and TRBJ1-4; 9 bases are a match to TRBD1. Germline assignment: CDR1 LNHDA and CDR2 SQIVND (reference sequence). The CDR3 length is 16 residues. V dropped 5 bases and J dropped 4; count of bases not matched to a gene: 8. The CDR3 reads CASSLRRDRVNEKLFF. The CDR3, as DNA: TGTGCCAGTAGTCTTCGGCGGGACAGGGTTAATGAAAAACTGTTTTTT.

This clonotype was found many times. The V call is TRBV7-6, the J call TRBJ2-3, with 8 bases that match TRBD2. The germline V gene has CDR1 SGHVS and CDR2 FNYEAQ. The CDR3 runs to 16 residues. Trimming at V came to 3 bases and at J to 6 bases, leaving 11 bases not matched to a gene. In DNA, the CDR3 is TGTGCCAGCAGCTTCGTCGCGGCGGGGGGCGGCGATACGCAGTATTTT. Amino acids: CASSFVAAGGGDTQYF.

This clonotype showed up many times. In nucleotides, the CDR3 is TGTGCCACCAGTGATATTGGGTATGGGCAGTTCTTC. Translated: CATSDIGYGQFF. This rearrangement joins TRBV24-1 to TRBJ2-1, with D unresolved. This CDR3 is built from 12 residues. The germline gives CDR1 KGHDR, CDR2 SFDVKD. Trimming shortened V by 3 bases and J by 12 bases, and 11 bases separated the two germline ends.

Regarding this clonotype: Without the conserved terminal phenylalanine or tryptophan, this CDR3 likely stems from a read error. This rearrangement joins TRBV6-5 to TRBJ1-1, with no clear D. V lost 4 bases, J lost 1 base, and 10 bases lay in between. The CDR3 extends over 14 amino acids. In germline, CDR1 is MNHEY, CDR2 SVGAGI. The CDR3 nucleotides read TGTGCCAGCAGTTTCTTTCCCGAGAACACTGAAGCTTTCTTA. It is translated as CASSFFPENTEAFL.

About this clonotype: No conserved phenylalanine or tryptophan is present at the end of the CDR3, so a read error is the likely explanation. The CDR3 sequence is CASSLVRGAPQPQHS. The CDR3 DNA is TGTGCCAGCAGTTTAGTCAGGGGGGCTCCCCAGCCCCAGCATTCT. V gene TRBV28 combines with J gene TRBJ1-5, with 7 positions matching TRBD1. Trimming cost V 2 bases and J 7 bases; bases outside gene matches: 8. The CDR3 runs 15 residues. The germline V gene encodes CDR1 MDHEN and CDR2 SYDVKM.

Remarks on this clonotype: An end of the junction differs from the germline gene, which may be a read error. V usage is TRBV4-1 and J usage is TRBJ2-1; D might be TRBD2 (6 bases). CDR1 is MGHRA and CDR2 is YSYEKL in the germline V gene. The CDR3 length is 14 residues. In DNA, the CDR3 is TGCGCCAGCAGCCAAGAGGGAGGATACAATTCGCAGGTCTTC. It specifies CASSQEGGYNSQVF.

This clonotype was detected many times. The V call is TRBV19, the J call TRBJ2-3; D is perhaps TRBD1 or TRBD2 (6 bases each). The germline CDR1 and CDR2 sequences are LNHDA and SQIVND (reference sequence). Trimming took off 5 bases at V and 2 bases at J, with 26 bases between the two ends. CDR3 size: 19 residues. The chain's CDR3 is CASSLQGFIGEASTDTQYF. CDR3 DNA sequence: TGTGCCAGTAGTCTCCAGGGGTTTATTGGGGAGGCATCCACAGATACGCAGTATTTT.

This clonotype was seen ten or more times. The chain carries TRBV11-2 and TRBJ2-5, with 8 bases that match TRBD2. V lost 1 base and J lost 9; bases outside the gene matches: 10. The CDR3 totals 15 residues. Germline-derived CDR1 and CDR2 are SGHAT and FQNNGV. The CDR3 protein is CASSLAGLGRQAQYF. The CDR3 nucleotides are TGTGCCAGCAGCTTAGCGGGACTAGGACGGCAGGCCCAGTACTTC. Variable domain in full (rest from reference TRBV11-2 and TRBJ2-5): EAGVAQSPRYKIIEKRQSVAFWCNPISGHATLYWYQQILGQGPKLLIQFQNNGVVDDSQLPKDRFSAERLKGVDSTLKIQPAKLEDSAVYLCASSLAGLGRQAQYFGPGTRLLVL.

This clonotype was counted at least ten times. The chain uses TRBV7-9 and TRBJ2-3; TRBD1 matches at 7 bases. CDR1 and CDR2 from the germline V gene are SEHNR and FQNEAQ (reference sequence). Unmatched junction bases numbered 3, after V lost 5 bases and J lost 1 base. CDR3 length: 14 residues. In nucleotides, the CDR3 is TGTGCCAGCAGCCATGACAGGGGCACAGATACGCAGTATTTT. Translated, it gives CASSHDRGTDTQYF.

In this sample, this clonotype turned up many times. The CDR3 here is CASSNRGTYEQYF. The CDR3 DNA is TGTGCCAGCAGCAACAGGGGAACCTACGAGCAGTACTTC. The chain combines TRBV7-2 with TRBJ2-7; TRBD1 matches at 7 bases. With V trimmed by 5 bases and J by 2 bases, 3 bases remained unmatched. CDR1 and CDR2 (germline): SGHTA, FQGNSA. The CDR3 contains 13 residues.

This clonotype occurred many times. The CDR3: CASSALQGNYEQYF. In nucleotides, the CDR3 is TGTGCCAGCAGTGCGCTACAGGGCAACTACGAGCAGTACTTC. The chain is built from TRBV2 and TRBJ2-7, with D maybe TRBD1 (6 bases). The ends were cut back, 4 bases at V and 3 bases at J, with 13 bases in the middle. This CDR3 comprises 14 residues. The germline V gene encodes CDR1 SNHLY and CDR2 FYNNEI.

J is TRBJ2-1 and V is TRBV7-9; 7 nucleotides match TRBD2. Germline CDR1 and CDR2: SEHNR and FQNEAQ (reference sequence). The CDR3 runs 12 residues. Losses at the gene ends were 5 bases for V and 14 bases for J; bases not matched to a gene: 9. CDR3 amino acids: CASSRSGDHEFF. The DNA of the CDR3 is TGTGCCAGCAGCCGCAGCGGGGACCACGAGTTCTTC.

This clonotype came up many times. The chain is built from TRBV28 and TRBJ1-2; maybe TRBD1 (5 bases). Germline assignment: CDR1 MDHEN and CDR2 SYDVKM. The CDR3 has 14 residues. Deletions cut 2 bases from V and 5 bases from J, with 12 bases between. CDR3 sequence reads: CASSLRSGSYGYTF. The CDR3 DNA is TGTGCCAGCAGTTTAAGATCAGGGAGTTATGGCTACACCTTC.

The chain is built from TRBV29-1 and TRBJ2-5, with D perhaps being TRBD1 or TRBD2 (5 bases each). The germline CDR1 and CDR2 sequences are SQVTM and ANQGSEA. CDR3 size: 12 residues. Trimming left V 5 bases short and J 5 bases short, with 12 bases between. Written as DNA, the CDR3 is TGCAGCGTTACTGGGGGTATCGAGACCCAGTACTTC. This sequence encodes CSVTGGIETQYF.

This clonotype showed up just a few times. A read error may explain this, as a much larger clone is one base away. The chain employs TRBV2 and TRBJ1-2; D unresolved. The ends were cut back, 1 base at V and 4 bases at J, with 7 bases in the middle. Germline V CDR1 and CDR2: SNHLY, FYNNEI. The CDR3 consists of 13 residues. CDR3: CASSEGGIYGYTF. CDR3 coding DNA: TGTGCCAGCAGTGAAGGTGGCATCTATGGCTACACCTTC.

A note on this clonotype: A much larger clonotype is one base distant, so this may be a read error. The J gene is TRBJ1-2, the V gene TRBV30, with a weak D call TRBD1 (6 bases). Germline V gene data show CDR1 as GTSNPN and CDR2 as SVGIG (reference sequence). V was cut by 1 base and J by 10 bases, with 13 bases left in between. The CDR3 spans 12 residues. CDR3: CAWSDGGLDYTF. CDR3 sequence (DNA): TGTGCCTGGAGTGACGGGGGGCTTGACTACACCTTC.